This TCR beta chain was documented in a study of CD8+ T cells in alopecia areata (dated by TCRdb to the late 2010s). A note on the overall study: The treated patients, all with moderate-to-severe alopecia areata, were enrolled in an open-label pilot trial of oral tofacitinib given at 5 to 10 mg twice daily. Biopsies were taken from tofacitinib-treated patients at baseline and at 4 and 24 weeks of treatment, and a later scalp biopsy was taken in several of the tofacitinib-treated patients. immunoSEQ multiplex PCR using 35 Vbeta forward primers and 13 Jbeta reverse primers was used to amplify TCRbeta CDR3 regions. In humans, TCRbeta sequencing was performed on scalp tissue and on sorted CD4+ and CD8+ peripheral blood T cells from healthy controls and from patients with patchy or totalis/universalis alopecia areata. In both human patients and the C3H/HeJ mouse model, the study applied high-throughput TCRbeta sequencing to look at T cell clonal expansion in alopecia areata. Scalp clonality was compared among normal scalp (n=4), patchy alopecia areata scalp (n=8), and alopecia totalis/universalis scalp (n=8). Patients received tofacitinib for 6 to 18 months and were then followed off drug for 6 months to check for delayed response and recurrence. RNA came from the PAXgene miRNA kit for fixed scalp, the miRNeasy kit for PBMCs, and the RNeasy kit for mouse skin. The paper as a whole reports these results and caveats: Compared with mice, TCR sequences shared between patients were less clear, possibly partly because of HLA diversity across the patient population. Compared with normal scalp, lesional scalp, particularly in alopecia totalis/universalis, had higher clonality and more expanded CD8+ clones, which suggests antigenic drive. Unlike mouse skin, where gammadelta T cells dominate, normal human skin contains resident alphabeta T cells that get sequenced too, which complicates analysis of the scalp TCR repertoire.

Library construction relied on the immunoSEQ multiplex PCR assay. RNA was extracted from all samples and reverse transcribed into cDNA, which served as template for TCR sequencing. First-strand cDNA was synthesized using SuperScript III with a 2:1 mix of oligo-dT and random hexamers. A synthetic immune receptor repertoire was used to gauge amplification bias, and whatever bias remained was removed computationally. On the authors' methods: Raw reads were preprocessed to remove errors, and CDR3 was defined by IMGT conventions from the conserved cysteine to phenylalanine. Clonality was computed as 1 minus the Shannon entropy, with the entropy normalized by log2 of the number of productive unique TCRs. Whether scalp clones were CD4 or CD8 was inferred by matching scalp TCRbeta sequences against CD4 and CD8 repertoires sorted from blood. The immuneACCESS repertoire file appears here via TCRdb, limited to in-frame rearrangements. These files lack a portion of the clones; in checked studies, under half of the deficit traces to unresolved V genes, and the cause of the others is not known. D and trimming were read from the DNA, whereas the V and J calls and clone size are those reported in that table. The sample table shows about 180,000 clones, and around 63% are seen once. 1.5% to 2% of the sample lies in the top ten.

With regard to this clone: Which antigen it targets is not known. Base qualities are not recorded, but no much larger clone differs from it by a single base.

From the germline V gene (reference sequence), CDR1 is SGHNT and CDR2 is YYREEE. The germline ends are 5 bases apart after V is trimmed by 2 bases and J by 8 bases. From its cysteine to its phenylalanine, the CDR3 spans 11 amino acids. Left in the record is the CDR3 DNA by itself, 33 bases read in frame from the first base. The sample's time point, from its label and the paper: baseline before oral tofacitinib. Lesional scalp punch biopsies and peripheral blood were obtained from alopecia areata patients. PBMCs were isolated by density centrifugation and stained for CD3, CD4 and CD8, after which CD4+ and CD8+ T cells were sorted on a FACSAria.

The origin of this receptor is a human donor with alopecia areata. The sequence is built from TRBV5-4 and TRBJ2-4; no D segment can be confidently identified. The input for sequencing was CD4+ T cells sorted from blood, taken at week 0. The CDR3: CASSFQDIQYF. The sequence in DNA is TGTGCCAGCAGCTTTCAAGACATTCAGTACTTC.